This TCR beta chain was found in a study of CD8+ T cells in alopecia areata. Overall study results and limits: The study also sequences resident alphabeta T cells of normal skin in scalp samples. Mice showed TCR sharing more clearly than patients did, possibly owing to HLA.

The CDR3 contains 13 residues. V was pared by 1 base and J by 3 bases, with 7 bases between. Per the germline V gene, CDR1 is LGHNA and CDR2 is YSLEER. Extracted RNA was reverse transcribed, and the resulting cDNA served as sequencing template. Method: immunoSEQ multiplex PCR; TCRdb's copy keeps in-frame clones and lacks some. The profile shows about 100,000 clones, roughly 59% of them singletons. In regard to this clone: Its antigen remains unidentified.

The source is a human donor in good health. V gene TRBV4-3 combines with J gene TRBJ2-7; D is unresolved. The sequenced sample consisted of CD8+ T cells sorted from blood. CDR3 in amino acids: CASSQVSYYEQYF. The CDR3, as DNA: TGCGCCAGCAGCCAAGTTTCCTACTACGAGCAGTACTTC.